These 6 T cell receptor beta chains were all obtained from the same sample, sequenced in a study of T-cell memory formation after mild COVID-19. From the 5' RACE reads, TCRdb called clonotypes with MiXCR, one entry per CDR3 protein. The sample yields approximately 500,000 distinct CDR3 sequences, nearly 25% seen once. Material for sequencing was PBMCs or a T cell subset sorted from them (not recorded which). These receptors were collected from an adult woman who had mild COVID-19 (a few samples of this study predate the infection). Cell type and time point are not known.

Only a few counts were recorded for this clonotype. The CDR3 loop is CASSTMGLEVFF. The CDR3 region has the DNA TGTGCCAGCAGTACCATGGGACTAGAAGTGTTCTTC. The chain joins TRBV12-3 or TRBV12-4 to TRBJ2-1; 8 bases map to TRBD2. This CDR3 is 12 amino acids long. The V segment lost 5 bases and the J segment 15 bases; nucleotides outside the gene matches: 9.

The J gene is TRBJ2-3, the V gene TRBV12-5, with D possibly being TRBD1 (5 bases). Per germline, CDR1 LGHNT and CDR2 FRNRAP. The CDR3 is 15 amino acids. V lost 8 bases, J lost 0 bases, and 15 bases lay in between. The CDR3 region has the DNA TGTGCTAGTTCCCTTCAGGGATCCAGCACAGATACGCAGTATTTT. Protein sequence: CASSLQGSSTDTQYF.

The chain joins TRBV5-1 to TRBJ1-1; D is ambiguous. The CDR3 length is 13 residues. Per germline, CDR1 SGHRS and CDR2 YFSETQ. Deletions cut 3 bases from V and 3 bases from J, with 9 bases between. Here the CDR3 DNA reads TGCGCCAGCAGCTCGGACGGATACACTGAAGCTTTCTTT. Translated: CASSSDGYTEAFF.

This clonotype was observed a handful of times. This chain connects TRBV24-1 to TRBJ2-1; unclear D gene. Germline CDR1 is KGHDR and CDR2 is SFDVKD. The ends were cut back, 5 bases at V and 7 bases at J, with 5 bases in the middle. This CDR3 spans 11 amino acids. This CDR3 is CATSAQNEQFF. Written as DNA, the CDR3 is TGTGCCACCAGTGCCCAAAATGAGCAGTTCTTC.

A few counts support this clonotype. The V call is TRBV7-9, the J call TRBJ2-4; possible D gene TRBD1, 5 bases. Trimming removed 2 bases at V and 0 bases at J, with 11 bases between. The CDR3 sequence is 16 residues long. CDR1 is SEHNR and CDR2 is FQNEAQ in the germline V gene (reference sequence). The CDR3 sequence: CASSLFTGLAKNIQYF. The CDR3, as DNA: TGTGCCAGCAGCTTATTTACAGGTTTAGCCAAAAACATTCAGTACTTC.

The sample holds a few counts of this clonotype. This chain links TRBV7-6 with TRBJ2-7, with D perhaps TRBD1 (6 bases). V was trimmed by 8 bases and J by 3 bases, leaving 11 bases between them. CDR1 is SGHVS, CDR2 FNYEAQ, per germline. This CDR3 is 12 amino acids long. The CDR3 DNA sequence: TGTGCCAGCGGTGGCAGGGGCTACGAGCAGTACTTC. Translation: CASGGRGYEQYF.